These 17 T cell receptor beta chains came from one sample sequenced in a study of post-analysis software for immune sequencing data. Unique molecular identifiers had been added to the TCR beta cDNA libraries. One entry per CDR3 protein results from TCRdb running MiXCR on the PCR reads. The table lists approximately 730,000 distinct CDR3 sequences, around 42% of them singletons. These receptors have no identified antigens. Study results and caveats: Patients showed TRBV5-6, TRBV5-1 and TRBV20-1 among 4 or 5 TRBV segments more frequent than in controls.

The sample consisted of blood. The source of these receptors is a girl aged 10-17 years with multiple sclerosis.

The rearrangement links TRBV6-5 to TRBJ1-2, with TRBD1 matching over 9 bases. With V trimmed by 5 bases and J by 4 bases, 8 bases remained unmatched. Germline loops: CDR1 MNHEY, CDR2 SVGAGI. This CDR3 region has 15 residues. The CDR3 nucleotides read TGTGCCAGCAGTGGCCGGGACAGGGTGGGCTATGGCTACACCTTC. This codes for CASSGRDRVGYGYTF.

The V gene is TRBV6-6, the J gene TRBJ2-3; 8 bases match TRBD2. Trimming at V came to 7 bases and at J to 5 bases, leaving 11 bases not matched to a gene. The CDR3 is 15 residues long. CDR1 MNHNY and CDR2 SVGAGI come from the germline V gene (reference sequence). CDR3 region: CASTLGAGVGDTQYF. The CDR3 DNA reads TGTGCCAGCACCTTGGGAGCGGGAGTGGGAGATACGCAGTATTTT.

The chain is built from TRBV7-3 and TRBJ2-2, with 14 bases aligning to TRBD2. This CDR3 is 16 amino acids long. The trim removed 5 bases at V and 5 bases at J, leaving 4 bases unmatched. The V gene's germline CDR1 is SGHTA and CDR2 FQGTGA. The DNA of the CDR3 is TGTGCCAGCAGCCAGGGACTAGCGGGAGCTACCGGGGAGCTGTTTTTT. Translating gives CASSQGLAGATGELFF.

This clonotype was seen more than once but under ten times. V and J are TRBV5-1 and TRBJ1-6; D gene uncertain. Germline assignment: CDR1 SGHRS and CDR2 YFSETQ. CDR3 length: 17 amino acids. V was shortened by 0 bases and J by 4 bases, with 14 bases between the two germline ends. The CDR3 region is CASSLGTTKEYNSPLHF. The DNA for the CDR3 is TGCGCCAGCAGCTTGGGGACGACAAAGGAATATAATTCACCCCTCCACTTT.

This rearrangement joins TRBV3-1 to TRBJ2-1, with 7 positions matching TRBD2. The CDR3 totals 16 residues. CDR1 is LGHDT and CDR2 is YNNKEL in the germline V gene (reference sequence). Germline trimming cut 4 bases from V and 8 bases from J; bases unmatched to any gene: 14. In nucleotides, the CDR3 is TGTGCCAGCAGCCCCTTCCGGGAGGCCCCATCGGATGAGCAGTTCTTC. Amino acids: CASSPFREAPSDEQFF.

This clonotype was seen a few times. CDR3 loop: CASSYIDREGETQYF. The DNA of the CDR3 is TGTGCCAGCAGTTACATCGACAGAGAAGGCGAGACCCAGTACTTC. The chain recombines TRBV6-6 with TRBJ2-5; weak D call: TRBD1 (5 bases). This CDR3 is built from 15 residues. V was trimmed by 2 bases and J by 5 bases, leaving 15 bases between them. In germline, CDR1 is MNHNY, CDR2 SVGAGI (reference sequence).

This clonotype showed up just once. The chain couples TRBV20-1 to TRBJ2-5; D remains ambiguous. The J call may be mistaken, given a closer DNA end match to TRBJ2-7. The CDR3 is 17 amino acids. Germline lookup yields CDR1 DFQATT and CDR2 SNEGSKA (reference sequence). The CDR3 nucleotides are TGCAGTGCTCCTATGGGGTCACCCCCGGTCCGCACCTACGAGCAGTACTTC. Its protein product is CSAPMGSPPVRTYEQYF.

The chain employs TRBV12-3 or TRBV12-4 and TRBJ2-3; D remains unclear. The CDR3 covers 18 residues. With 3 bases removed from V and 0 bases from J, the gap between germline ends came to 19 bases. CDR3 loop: CASSLEVGLRGSTDTQYF. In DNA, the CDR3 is TGTGCCAGCAGTTTGGAAGTGGGCCTAAGAGGAAGCACAGATACGCAGTATTTT.

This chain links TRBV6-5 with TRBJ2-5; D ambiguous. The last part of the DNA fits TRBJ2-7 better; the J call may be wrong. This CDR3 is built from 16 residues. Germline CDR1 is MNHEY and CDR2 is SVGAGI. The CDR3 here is CASSYSKAGGPYEQYF. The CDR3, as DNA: TGTGCCAGCAGTTACTCGAAGGCAGGCGGCCCCTACGAGCAGTACTTC.

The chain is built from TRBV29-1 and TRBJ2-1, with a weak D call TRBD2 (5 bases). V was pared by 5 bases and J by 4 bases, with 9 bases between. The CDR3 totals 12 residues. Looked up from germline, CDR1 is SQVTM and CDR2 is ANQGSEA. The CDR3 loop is CSVKAGYNEQFF. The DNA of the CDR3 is TGCAGCGTTAAGGCGGGTTACAATGAGCAGTTCTTC.

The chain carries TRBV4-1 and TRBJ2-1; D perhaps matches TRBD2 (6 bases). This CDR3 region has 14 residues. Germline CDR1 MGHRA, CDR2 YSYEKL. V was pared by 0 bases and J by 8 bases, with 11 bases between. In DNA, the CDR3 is TGCGCCAGCAGCCAAGAAGGTAGCGGCTATGAGCAGTTCTTC. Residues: CASSQEGSGYEQFF.

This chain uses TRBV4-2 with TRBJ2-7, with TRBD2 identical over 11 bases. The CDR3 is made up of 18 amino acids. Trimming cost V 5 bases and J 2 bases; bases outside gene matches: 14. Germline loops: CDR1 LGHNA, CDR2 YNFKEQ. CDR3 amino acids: CASSTGLAGQVSAYEQYF. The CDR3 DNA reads TGTGCCAGCAGCACCGGACTAGCGGGCCAAGTTAGTGCCTACGAGCAGTACTTC.

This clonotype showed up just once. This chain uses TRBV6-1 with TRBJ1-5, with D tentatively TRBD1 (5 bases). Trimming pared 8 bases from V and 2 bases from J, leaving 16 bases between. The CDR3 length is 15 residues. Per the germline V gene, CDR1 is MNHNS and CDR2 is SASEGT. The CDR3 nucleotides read TGTGCCAGCGATCCGTTCCGGGACGGCAATCAGCCCCAGCATTTT. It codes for CASDPFRDGNQPQHF.

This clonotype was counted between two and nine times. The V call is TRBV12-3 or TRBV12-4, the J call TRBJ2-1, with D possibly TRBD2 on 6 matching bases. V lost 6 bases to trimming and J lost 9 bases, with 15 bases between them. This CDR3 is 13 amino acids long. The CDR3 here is CASRVGGRVEQFF. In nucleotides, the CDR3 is TGTGCCAGCAGGGTGGGGGGAAGGGTTGAGCAGTTCTTC.

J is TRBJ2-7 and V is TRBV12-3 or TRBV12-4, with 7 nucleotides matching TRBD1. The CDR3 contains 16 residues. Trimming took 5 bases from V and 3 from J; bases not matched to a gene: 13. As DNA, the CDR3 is TGTGCCAGCAGTCCTTATCCCCGGGACAGCGGCTACGAGCAGTACTTC. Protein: CASSPYPRDSGYEQYF.

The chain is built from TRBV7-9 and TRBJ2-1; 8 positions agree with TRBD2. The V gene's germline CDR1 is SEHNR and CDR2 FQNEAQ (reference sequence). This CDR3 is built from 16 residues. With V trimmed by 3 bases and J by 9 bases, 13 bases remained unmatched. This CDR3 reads CASSFPPGLGPLEQFF. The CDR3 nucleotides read TGTGCCAGCAGCTTCCCCCCGGGACTAGGCCCCCTTGAGCAGTTCTTC.

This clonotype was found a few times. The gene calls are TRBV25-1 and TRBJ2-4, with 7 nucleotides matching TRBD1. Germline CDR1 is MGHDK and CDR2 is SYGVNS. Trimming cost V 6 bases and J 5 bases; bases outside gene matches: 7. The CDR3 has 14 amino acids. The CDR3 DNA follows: TGTGCCAGCAGCTTCGGGACAGCAGAAAACATTCAGTACTTC. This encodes CASSFGTAENIQYF.